What follows are 17 T cell receptor beta chains derived from one specimen sequenced in a study of patients and donors after allogeneic stem cell transplantation. TCRdb called the RT-PCR reads again in MiXCR, with one record for every CDR3 protein. Of over 200,000 distinct CDR3 sequences in the sample, roughly 38% are singletons; the top ten hold around 10%. Sequenced input: blood, either unsorted or a sorted T cell fraction (not recorded which). Receptors were obtained from a human donor who was either an allogeneic HSCT recipient or a stem cell or donor lymphocyte infusion donor (not recorded which). It is not recorded whose cells these are; they may come from a transplant donor.

This clonotype was observed a few times. The chain employs TRBV7-9 and TRBJ2-1; TRBD1 matches at 9 bases. From germline, CDR1 is SEHNR and CDR2 FQNEAQ (reference sequence). The CDR3 totals 15 residues. The V segment lost 3 bases and the J segment 10 bases; nucleotides outside the gene matches: 10. The CDR3 protein is CASSFLGTGSDEQFF. In DNA form, the CDR3 reads TGTGCCAGCAGCTTTTTGGGGACAGGGTCCGACGAGCAGTTCTTC.

This sequence joins TRBV6-2 or TRBV6-3 and TRBJ2-6, with 12 bases identical to TRBD1. The junction had 6 bases not matched to a gene; V was cut back by 5 bases and J by 4 bases. Germline values: CDR1 MNHEY, CDR2 SVGEGT. This CDR3 contains 17 residues. CDR3: CASSLGTGGAGANVLTF. In DNA, the CDR3 is TGTGCCAGCAGTCTCGGGACAGGGGGCGCGGGGGCCAACGTCCTGACTTTC.

The chain employs TRBV25-1 and TRBJ1-1; 12 positions agree with TRBD1. V shed 2 bases and J 13 bases; nucleotides not matched to a gene: 5. The CDR3 is 13 amino acids. Germline values: CDR1 MGHDK, CDR2 SYGVNS. The CDR3 reads CASSEGDRGLVFF. CDR3 DNA sequence: TGTGCCAGCAGTGAAGGGGACAGGGGGCTTGTTTTCTTT. The full variable domain, rest sourced from reference TRBV25-1 and TRBJ1-1, is EADIYQTPRYLVIGTGKKITLECSQTMGHDKMYWYQQDPGMELHLIHYSYGVNSTEKGDLSSESTVSRIRTEHFPLTLESARPSHTSQYLCASSEGDRGLVFFGQGTRLTVV.

This clonotype was seen a few times. V gene TRBV6-5 combines with J gene TRBJ1-2; D call uncertain. Germline lookup yields CDR1 MNHEY and CDR2 SVGAGI. The CDR3 contains 13 residues. Trimming pared 4 bases from V and 5 bases from J, leaving 11 bases between. In DNA form, the CDR3 reads TGTGCCAGCAGTTGGGGAGTCGGGTATGGCTACACCTTC. Protein product: CASSWGVGYGYTF.

This clonotype was detected only once. This chain links TRBV28 with TRBJ2-1; D remains ambiguous. Germline V gives CDR1 MDHEN, CDR2 SYDVKM. The V and J ends lost 5 bases and 7 bases respectively, with 6 bases between them. The length of the CDR3 is 11 residues. The CDR3 spells CASSSRNEQFF. The CDR3 coding sequence is TGTGCCAGCAGTAGCCGGAATGAGCAGTTCTTC.

This chain uses TRBV5-1 with TRBJ2-1, with TRBD2 identical over 9 bases. CDR3 length equals 14 residues. The V gene's germline CDR1 is SGHRS and CDR2 YFSETQ. After removal of 0 bases from V and 8 bases from J, the junction contained 3 bases not matched to a gene. The CDR3 DNA follows: TGCGCCAGCAGCTTGGTAGCGGGGGCTGATGAGCAGTTCTTC. It is translated as CASSLVAGADEQFF.

The V gene is TRBV7-3, the J gene TRBJ1-1, with 7 nucleotides matching TRBD1. CDR3 length: 15 amino acids. Germline CDR1 and CDR2: SGHTA and FQGTGA. V dropped 4 bases and J dropped 3; count of bases not matched to a gene: 8. The CDR3 loop is CASSSSGDSYTEAFF. The CDR3 nucleotides read TGTGCCAGCAGCTCCTCGGGGGACAGCTACACTGAAGCTTTCTTT.

The V call is TRBV7-9, the J call TRBJ2-7, with 9 bases lining up with TRBD1. Germline CDR1 reads SEHNR; CDR2 reads FQNEAQ (reference sequence). The CDR3 totals 16 residues. With V trimmed by 4 bases and J by 3 bases, 10 bases remained unmatched. The CDR3 loop is CASSSTETGGLYEQYF. CDR3 nucleotides: TGTGCCAGCAGCTCCACCGAGACAGGGGGACTCTACGAGCAGTACTTC.

The chain combines TRBV27 with TRBJ2-2; D is perhaps TRBD1 (5 bases). The germline V gene has CDR1 MNHEY and CDR2 SMNVEV (reference sequence). There are 15 residues in the CDR3. Trimming took 5 bases from V and 0 from J, leaving 10 bases between them. The CDR3 here is CASSRGDTNTGELFF. CDR3 nucleotides: TGTGCCAGCAGTAGGGGTGACACGAACACCGGGGAGCTGTTTTTT.

The genes are TRBV27 and TRBJ2-7, with D possibly being TRBD1 or TRBD2 (5 bases each). Per the germline V gene, CDR1 is MNHEY and CDR2 is SMNVEV (reference sequence). The CDR3 covers 12 residues. The V end was cut by 8 bases, the J end by 4 bases, with 12 bases between. CDR3 loop: CASWGTPYEQYF. DNA of the CDR3: TGTGCCAGCTGGGGGACGCCGTACGAGCAGTACTTC.

This clonotype has only a few counts. The CDR3 loop reads CSAYGNRGQYYGYTF. CDR3 nucleotides: TGCAGTGCTTACGGTAACAGGGGGCAGTACTATGGCTACACCTTC. The chain carries TRBV20-1 and TRBJ1-2, with 9 bases identical to TRBD1. This CDR3 spans 15 amino acids. CDR1 is DFQATT, CDR2 SNEGSKA, per germline (reference sequence). J gave up 3 bases and V 5 bases, and 10 bases lay outside the gene matches.

The chain is built from TRBV12-3 or TRBV12-4 and TRBJ2-5; TRBD1 matches 8 bases. The CDR3 runs 14 residues. V dropped 6 bases and J dropped 0; count of bases not matched to a gene: 3. This chain's CDR3 is CASSRQGNQETQYF. The CDR3 DNA follows: TGTGCCAGCAGCCGACAGGGGAACCAAGAGACCCAGTACTTC.

This clonotype was seen a handful of times. This sequence joins TRBV25-1 and TRBJ1-5; unclear D gene. The CDR3 has 14 amino acids. Germline V gene sequence: CDR1 MGHDK, CDR2 SYGVNS. V dropped 3 bases and J dropped 5 bases, with 11 bases sitting between them. The CDR3: CASSDPGFDQPQHF. The DNA of the CDR3 is TGTGCCAGCAGTGACCCCGGGTTCGATCAGCCCCAGCATTTT.

This clonotype is a singleton in its sample. This chain connects TRBV3-1 to TRBJ2-2; no firm D call. The CDR3 runs 13 residues. Germline V gene lookup returns CDR1 LGHDT and CDR2 YNNKEL (reference sequence). V was shortened by 1 base and J by 6 bases, with 6 bases between the two germline ends. The CDR3 DNA reads as TGTGCCAGCAGCCAAGTTCATTCCGGGGAGCTGTTTTTT. This encodes CASSQVHSGELFF.

This clonotype was picked up a small number of times. The chain uses TRBV10-3 and TRBJ1-1; no firm D call. The CDR3 runs 13 residues. V lost 5 bases to trimming and J lost 1 base, with 8 bases between them. CDR1 ENHRY and CDR2 SYGVKD come from the germline V gene. CDR3 sequence (DNA): TGTGCCATCAGTCGCAGTAGGAACACTGAAGCTTTCTTT. As protein: CAISRSRNTEAFF.

This clonotype has a handful of counts. J is TRBJ1-1 and V is TRBV20-1; D gene uncertain. There are 13 residues in the CDR3. Per germline, CDR1 DFQATT and CDR2 SNEGSKA (reference sequence). With 5 bases removed from V and 1 base from J, the gap between germline ends came to 11 bases. The CDR3 region has the DNA TGCAGTGCTCTCATAATTTGGAACACTGAAGCTTTCTTT. This translates into CSALIIWNTEAFF.

The chain is built from TRBV7-6 and TRBJ1-5; possible D gene TRBD1, 6 bases. V was trimmed by 5 bases and J by 5 bases, leaving 13 bases between them. This CDR3 has 14 residues. The germline gives CDR1 SGHVS, CDR2 FNYEAQ. In nucleotides, the CDR3 is TGTGCCAGCAGCAGACTGGACAGAGATCAGCCCCAGCATTTT. Encoded protein: CASSRLDRDQPQHF.